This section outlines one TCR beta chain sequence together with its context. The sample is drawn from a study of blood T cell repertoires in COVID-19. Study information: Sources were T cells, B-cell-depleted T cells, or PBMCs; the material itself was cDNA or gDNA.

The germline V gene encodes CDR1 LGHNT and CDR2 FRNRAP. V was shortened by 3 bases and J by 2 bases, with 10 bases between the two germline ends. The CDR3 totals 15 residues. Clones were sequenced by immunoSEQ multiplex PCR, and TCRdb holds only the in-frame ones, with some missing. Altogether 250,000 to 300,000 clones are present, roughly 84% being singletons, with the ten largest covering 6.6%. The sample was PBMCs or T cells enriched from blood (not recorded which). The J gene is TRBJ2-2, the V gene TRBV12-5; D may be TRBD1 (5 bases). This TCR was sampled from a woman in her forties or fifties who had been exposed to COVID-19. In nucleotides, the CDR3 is TGTGCTAGTGGTTTACGGCAGGGTAACACCGGGGAGCTGTTTTTT. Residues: CASGLRQGNTGELFF. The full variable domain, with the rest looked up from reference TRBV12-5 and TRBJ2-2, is DARVTQTPRHKVTEMGQEVTMRCQPILGHNTVFWYRQTMMQGLELLAYFRNRAPLDDSGMPKDRFSAEMPDATLATLKIQPSEPRDSAVYFCASGLRQGNTGELFFGEGSRLTVL.